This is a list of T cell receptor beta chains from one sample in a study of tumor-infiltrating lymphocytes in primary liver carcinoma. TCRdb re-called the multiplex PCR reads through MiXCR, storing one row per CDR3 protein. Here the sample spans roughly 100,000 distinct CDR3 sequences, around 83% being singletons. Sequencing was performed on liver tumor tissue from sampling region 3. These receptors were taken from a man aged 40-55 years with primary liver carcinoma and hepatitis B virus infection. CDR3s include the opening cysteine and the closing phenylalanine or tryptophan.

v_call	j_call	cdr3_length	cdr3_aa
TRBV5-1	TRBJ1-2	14	CASSSWTGGNGYTF
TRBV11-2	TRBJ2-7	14	CAGSSNRNSYKQYF
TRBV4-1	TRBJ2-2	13	CAGCHAVAGELFF
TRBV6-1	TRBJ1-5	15	CANSIVDRGGQPQHF
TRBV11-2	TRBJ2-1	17	CASSLNRGGGFYNERFF
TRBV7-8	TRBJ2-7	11	CGSSLSYEQYF
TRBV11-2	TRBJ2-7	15	CACSYGRLYAREQYF
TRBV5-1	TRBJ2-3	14	CACSLWGFPDTQYF
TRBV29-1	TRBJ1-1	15	CSVGPGWGMNTGAFF
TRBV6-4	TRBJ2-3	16	CASSDSTSGSVDTQYF
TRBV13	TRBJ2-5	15	CASSPRPGSPETQYF
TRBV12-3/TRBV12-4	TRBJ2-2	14	CVSSLADYTGELFF
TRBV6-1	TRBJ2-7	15	CASSASTSGSYGHYF
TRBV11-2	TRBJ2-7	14	CASSLTDETQRIYF
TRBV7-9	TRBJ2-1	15	CASSDGFSENYEQFF
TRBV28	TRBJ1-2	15	CASRYGTGRNYGYTF
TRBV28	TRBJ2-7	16	CASSGARTLVSYEQYF
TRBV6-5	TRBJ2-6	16	CGSRFWRSSGANVLTF
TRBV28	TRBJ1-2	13	CASSQAIWSGYTF
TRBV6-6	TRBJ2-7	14	CASSYSGKFGEQYF
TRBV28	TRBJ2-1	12	CASSFSYNEQFF
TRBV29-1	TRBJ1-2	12	CSVGDGRYGYSF
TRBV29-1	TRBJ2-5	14	CSGILAGGLETQYF
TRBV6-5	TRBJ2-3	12	CASTHPPDTQYF
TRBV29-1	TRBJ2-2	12	CRASQGSGELFF
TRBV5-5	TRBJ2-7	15	CASSLGGTIRYEQYF
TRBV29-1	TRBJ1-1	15	CNVAPGWGMNTDAFF
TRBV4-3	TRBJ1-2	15	CASSQDLGARGGYTF
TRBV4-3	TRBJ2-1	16	CASSQVAGSSYNERFF
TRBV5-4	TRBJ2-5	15	CATSWGTSRQETQYF
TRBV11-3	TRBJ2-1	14	CASNLRGGNCEQFF
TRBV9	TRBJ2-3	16	CASSVGHPLPTDTQYF
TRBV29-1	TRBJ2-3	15	CSVEGGADNTDAQYF
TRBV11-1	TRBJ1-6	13	CASSRILVSTLHF
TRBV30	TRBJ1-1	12	CAESREYTEAFF
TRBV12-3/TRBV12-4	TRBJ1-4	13	CASDLAGTEKLFF
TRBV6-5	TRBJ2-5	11	CISSNTGLRYF